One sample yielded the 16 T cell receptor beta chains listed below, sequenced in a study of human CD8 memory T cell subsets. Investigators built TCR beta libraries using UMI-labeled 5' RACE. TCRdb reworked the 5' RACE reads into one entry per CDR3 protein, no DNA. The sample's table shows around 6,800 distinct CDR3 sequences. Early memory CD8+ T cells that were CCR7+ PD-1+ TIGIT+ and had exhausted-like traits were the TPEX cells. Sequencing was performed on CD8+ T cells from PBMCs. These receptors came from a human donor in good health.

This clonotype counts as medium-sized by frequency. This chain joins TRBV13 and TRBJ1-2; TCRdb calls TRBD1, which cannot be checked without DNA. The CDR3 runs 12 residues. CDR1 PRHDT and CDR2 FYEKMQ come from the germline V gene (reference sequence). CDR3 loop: CASSPGQYGYTF.

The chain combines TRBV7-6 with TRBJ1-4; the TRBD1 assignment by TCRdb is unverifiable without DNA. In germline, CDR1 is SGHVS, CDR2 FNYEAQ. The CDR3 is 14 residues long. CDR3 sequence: CASSLGTGNEKLFF.

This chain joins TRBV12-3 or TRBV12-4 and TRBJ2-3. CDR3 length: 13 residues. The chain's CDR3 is CASSPSTWDTQYF.

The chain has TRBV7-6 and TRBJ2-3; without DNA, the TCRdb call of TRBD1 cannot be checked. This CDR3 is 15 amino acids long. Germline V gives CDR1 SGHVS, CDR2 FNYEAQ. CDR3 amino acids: CASSLLGDSTDTQYF.

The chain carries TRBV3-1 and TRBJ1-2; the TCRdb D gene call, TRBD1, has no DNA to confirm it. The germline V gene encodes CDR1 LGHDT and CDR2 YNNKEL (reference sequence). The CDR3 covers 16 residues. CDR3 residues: CASSLVRGSKGSNYTF.

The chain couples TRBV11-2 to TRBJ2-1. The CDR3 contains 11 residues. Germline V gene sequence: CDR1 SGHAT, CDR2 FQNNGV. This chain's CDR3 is CASSRQNEQFF.

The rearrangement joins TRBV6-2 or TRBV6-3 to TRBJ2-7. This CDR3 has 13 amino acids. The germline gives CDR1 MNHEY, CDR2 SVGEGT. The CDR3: CASSYSSLYEQYF.

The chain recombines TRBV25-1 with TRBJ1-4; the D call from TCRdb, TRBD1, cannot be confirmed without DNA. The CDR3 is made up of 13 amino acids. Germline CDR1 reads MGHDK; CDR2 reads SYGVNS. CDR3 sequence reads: CASSVQGLKKLFF. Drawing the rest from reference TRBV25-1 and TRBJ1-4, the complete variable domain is EADIYQTPRYLVIGTGKKITLECSQTMGHDKMYWYQQDPGMELHLIHYSYGVNSTEKGDLSSESTVSRIRTEHFPLTLESARPSHTSQYLCASSVQGLKKLFFGSGTQLSVL.

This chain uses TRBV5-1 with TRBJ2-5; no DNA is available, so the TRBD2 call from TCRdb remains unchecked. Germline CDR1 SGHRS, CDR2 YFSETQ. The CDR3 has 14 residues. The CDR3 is CASSSGEGQETQYF.

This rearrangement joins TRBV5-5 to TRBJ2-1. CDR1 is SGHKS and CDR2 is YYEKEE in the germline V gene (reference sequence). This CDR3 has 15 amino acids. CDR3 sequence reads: CASSLTRDSYNEQFF.

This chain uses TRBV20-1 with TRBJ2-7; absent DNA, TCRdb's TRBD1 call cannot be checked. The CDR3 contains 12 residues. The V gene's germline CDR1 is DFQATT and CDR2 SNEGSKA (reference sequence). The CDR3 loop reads CSARGQAYEQYF.

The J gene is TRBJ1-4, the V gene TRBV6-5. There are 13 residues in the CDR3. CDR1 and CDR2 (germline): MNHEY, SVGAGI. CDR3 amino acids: CASSSVLNEKLFF.

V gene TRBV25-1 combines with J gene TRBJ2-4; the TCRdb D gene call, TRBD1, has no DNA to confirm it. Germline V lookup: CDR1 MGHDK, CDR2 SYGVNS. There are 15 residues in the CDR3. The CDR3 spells CASSSTQGAMNIQYF.

CDR3 loop: CASSQLIGTSAVGDIQYF. The chain joins TRBV4-2 to TRBJ2-4; TCRdb indicates TRBD2, and absent DNA this call remains unverified. Germline V gene sequence: CDR1 LGHNA, CDR2 YNFKEQ. CDR3 length: 18 residues.

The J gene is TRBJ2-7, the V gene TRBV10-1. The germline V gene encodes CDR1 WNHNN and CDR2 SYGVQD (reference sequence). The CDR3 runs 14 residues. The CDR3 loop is CASSESNGVHEQYF.

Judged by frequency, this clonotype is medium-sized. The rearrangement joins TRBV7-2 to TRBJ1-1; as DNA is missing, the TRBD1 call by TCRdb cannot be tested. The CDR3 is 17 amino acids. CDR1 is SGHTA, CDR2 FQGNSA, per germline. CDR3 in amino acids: CASRDREYGAVNTEAFF.